The rows below give T cell receptor beta chains drawn from one sample of a study of T-cell reconstitution after alpha-beta-depleted transplantation in children. TCRdb re-derived calls from the PCR reads in MiXCR, one entry per CDR3 protein. The table includes about 610,000 distinct CDR3 sequences, 8% to 11% detected once. This specimen was PBMCs from the stem cell graft donor, taken from the stem cell graft. These receptors were taken from a human donor who donated a stem cell graft to a child with acute myeloid leukemia. The CDR3 runs from the conserved cysteine through the conserved F or W. A D gene is named only where the DNA matches it firmly.

J: TRBJ2-7; D: NA; V: TRBV12-3/TRBV12-4; CDR3: CASSSSGTPYEQYF
J: TRBJ2-3; D: NA; V: TRBV20-1; CDR3: CSAPSHFTDTQYF
J: TRBJ2-2; D: TRBD2; V: TRBV2; CDR3: CASMRASGRSGTGELFF
J: TRBJ2-3; D: NA; V: TRBV9; CDR3: CASSVEGTPTDTQYF
J: TRBJ2-1; D: TRBD2; V: TRBV20-1; CDR3: CSARAGGPTREQFF
J: TRBJ2-5; D: NA; V: TRBV6-6; CDR3: CASNWGKETQYF
J: TRBJ1-1; D: NA; V: TRBV27; CDR3: CASSRLAVGTEAFF
J: TRBJ2-1; D: NA; V: TRBV29-1; CDR3: CSAADNEQFF
J: TRBJ2-1; D: NA; V: TRBV19; CDR3: CASSTGSGYNEQFF
J: TRBJ2-5; D: TRBD2; V: TRBV7-2; CDR3: CASSLRGTSGSRETQYF
J: TRBJ1-3; D: NA; V: TRBV20-1; CDR3: CSALGDVSGNTIYF
J: TRBJ1-2; D: NA; V: TRBV3-1; CDR3: CASSQLQGFINYGYTF
J: TRBJ2-3; D: NA; V: TRBV7-2; CDR3: CASLLSRATDTQYF
J: TRBJ2-2; D: NA; V: TRBV29-1; CDR3: CSVRGGASTGELFF
J: TRBJ2-1; D: TRBD2; V: TRBV7-2; CDR3: CASSTRGGNEQFF
J: TRBJ2-2; D: TRBD2; V: TRBV20-1; CDR3: CSATEAGGPPGELFF
J: TRBJ2-7; D: NA; V: TRBV29-1; CDR3: CSVEGGGEQYF
J: TRBJ2-1; D: NA; V: TRBV3-1; CDR3: CASSPSGPNEQFF
J: TRBJ2-1; D: TRBD2; V: TRBV27; CDR3: CASSLRSGRSVHNEQFF
J: TRBJ2-7; D: NA; V: TRBV12-3/TRBV12-4; CDR3: CASSLGIGRGTEQYF
J: TRBJ2-7; D: NA; V: TRBV29-1; CDR3: CSVVADSTYEQYF
J: TRBJ1-3; D: NA; V: TRBV3-1; CDR3: CASSRGQTSGNTIYF
J: TRBJ1-2; D: NA; V: TRBV20-1; CDR3: CSARRGVELGYTF
J: TRBJ2-1; D: NA; V: TRBV5-6; CDR3: CASSLGAGRTYNEQFF
J: TRBJ2-2; D: NA; V: TRBV7-9; CDR3: CASSRGGLSRTGELFF